One sample yielded the 9 T cell receptor beta chains listed below, sequenced in a study of CD8+ T cells in alopecia areata. In each case, RNA was isolated and then reverse transcribed into cDNA as the sequencing template. Data came from immunoSEQ multiplex PCR; TCRdb stores just in-frame clones and leaves some out. The sample contains about 6,000 clones, none occurring once; 32% lies in the top ten. A sort of pooled cutaneous lymph node cells used CD4, CD8alpha, NKG2D, NKG2ACE and other stains. The sample taken for sequencing was CD8+ T cells sorted from a lymph node. The receptors come from a C3H/HeJ mouse with alopecia areata. This strain has MHC haplotype H2-k.

This clone was picked up many times. Gene names refer to mouse genes. Coverage ceases 4 residues before the CDR3 finishes, and the germline J gene fills in the end. V and J are TRBV12-1 and TRBJ2-4; 10 bases are shared with TRBD2. CDR1 is SGHSN, CDR2 HYEKVE, per germline. V lost 0 bases, J lost 1 base, and 3 bases stayed unmatched. This CDR3 contains 16 residues. The CDR3 DNA, read in part, is TGTGCCAGCTCTCTCCTGGGGGGGCGCGGTCAAAAC. As protein: CASSLLGGRGQN. In full, the CDR3 reads CASSLLGGRGQNTLYF. The full variable domain, rest sourced from reference TRBV12-1 and TRBJ2-4, is DSGVVQSPRHIIKEKGGRSVLTCIPISGHSNVVWYQQTLGKELKFLIQHYEKVERDKGFLPSRFSVQQFDDYHSEMNMSALELEDSAMYFCASSLLGGRGQNTLYFGAGTRLSVL.

At least ten counts were recorded for this clone. Genes and germline come from the mouse. The read ends 3 residues early relative to the CDR3; the germline J gene fills the gap. The chain links TRBV13-3 to TRBJ1-6; tentative D call: TRBD1 (5 bases). TRBJ1-6 is flagged as an ORF with uncertain function. V shed 6 bases and J shed 3 bases, with 10 bases lying between them. CDR3 length equals 14 residues. CDR1 and CDR2 (germline): NNHDY, SYVADS. The sequenced CDR3 bases are TGTGCCAGCACCGGACAAAACTATAATTCGCCC. Encoded protein: CASTGQNYNSP. The complete CDR3 sequence is CASTGQNYNSPLYF.

This clone was seen at least ten times. The genes and germline here are from mouse. The CDR3 extends 4 residues past the end of the read, so its final part is completed from the germline J gene. This chain joins TRBV13-2 and TRBJ2-2; D gene uncertain. Per the germline V gene, CDR1 is NNHNN and CDR2 is SYGAGS (reference sequence). CDR3 length: 14 amino acids. Trimming stripped 1 base from V and 3 bases from J, with 7 bases between. Partial CDR3 DNA: TGTGCCAGCGGTGATAACAGATACACCGGG. This encodes CASGDNRYTG. The whole CDR3 protein reads CASGDNRYTGQLYF.

At least ten counts were recorded for this clone. Gene names denote mouse genes. The missing CDR3 end, 4 residues past where the read stops, is filled in from the germline J gene. This sequence joins TRBV13-3 and TRBJ2-4, with 9 bases identical to TRBD2. This CDR3 contains 15 residues. Losses at the gene ends were 3 bases for V and 0 bases for J; bases not matched to a gene: 2. Germline CDR1 is NNHDY and CDR2 is SYVADS. This CDR3 reads CASSVTGGSQNTLYF. The covered CDR3 bases are TGTGCCAGCAGTGTGACTGGGGGCAGTCAAAAC.

There are a few counts of this clone. All gene names here are mouse names. Coverage ceases 4 residues before the CDR3 finishes, and the germline J gene fills in the end. The genes are TRBV31 and TRBJ2-7; tentatively, D is TRBD1 (6 bases). The germline V gene encodes CDR1 GKSSPN and CDR2 SITVG. This CDR3 comprises 11 residues. CDR3 bases read: TGTGCCTGGAGTCAGGGGGAT. Amino acid sequence: CAWSQGD. The whole CDR3 sequence is CAWSQGDEQYF.

This clone ranks as medium-sized. Gene names denote mouse genes. From the germline J gene comes the end of the CDR3, since the read stops 4 residues before it. The V and J genes are TRBV13-1 and TRBJ1-2; no clear D gene. The ends were cut back, 3 bases at V and 0 bases at J, with 6 bases in the middle. CDR3 length: 13 residues. Germline V gene lookup returns CDR1 NSHNY and CDR2 SYGAGN. The CDR3 loop is CASSVQTNSDYTF. The sequenced part of the CDR3 DNA is TGTGCCAGCAGTGTCCAAACAAACTCC.

This clone is termed medium-sized. Gene names are the mouse ones. The CDR3 goes on 4 residues after the read ends, and that part is filled in from the germline J gene. The V and J genes are TRBV1 and TRBJ1-1; 7 bases map to TRBD1. V lost 0 bases to trimming and J lost 0 bases; unmatched junction nucleotides: 1. The CDR3 has 15 residues. The germline V gene has CDR1 NSQYPW and CDR2 LRSPGD (reference sequence). The sequenced CDR3 bases are TGCACCTGCAGTGCAGAGGGGACAGCAAACACA. This codes for CTCSAEGTANT. The full CDR3 protein is CTCSAEGTANTEVFF.

This clone was detected ten times or more. Gene names refer to mouse genes. The observed sequence ends 4 residues before the CDR3 terminus, with the missing tail filled in from the germline J gene. The chain employs TRBV14 and TRBJ2-1; maybe TRBD1 (5 bases). CDR3 length: 13 residues. Trimming took 1 base from V and 6 from J, leaving 8 bases between them. Germline CDR1 is SGHDT and CDR2 is FRDEAV. The CDR3 here is CASSFEGIAEQFF. The DNA read from the CDR3 is TGTGCCAGCAGTTTCGAGGGGATTGCT.

The sample holds a few counts of this clone. Gene names follow the mouse nomenclature. The read is 4 residues too short to cover the CDR3 end, so that end is filled in from the germline J gene. The chain is built from TRBV13-2 and TRBJ2-5, with unresolved D. Deletions cut 2 bases from V and 2 bases from J, with 6 bases between. The germline gives CDR1 NNHNN, CDR2 SYGAGS (reference sequence). The CDR3 is 13 residues long. The CDR3 is CASGELFQDTQYF. CDR3 DNA (partial): TGTGCCAGCGGTGAACTCTTCCAAGAC.